This TCR beta chain was retrieved from a study of T cell repertoires in cytomegalovirus infection. About the study: Signatures in public TCR beta sequences pointed to both CMV infection and matching HLA type.

In this sample, this clonotype turned up a few times. The antigen is undetermined. Via MiXCR, TCRdb re-called the reads, giving one row per CDR3 protein. This table holds some 700,000 distinct CDR3 sequences, 35% found once. Study-wide results and limits: Pooled public TCR beta family frequency picked out CMV carriers with the relevant HLA. Ex vivo, HLA-C-restricted CMV-specific TCR beta clonotypes prevailed over the rest of the response.

CDR1 is SGHDN, CDR2 FVKESK, per germline. V lost 5 bases, J lost 6 bases, and 14 bases lay in between. The CDR3 is 14 amino acids. The chain carries TRBV14 and TRBJ2-4; D unclear. The origin of this receptor is a human donor in good health (CMV status not recorded). Some clones in this sample may be carry-over from other donors' samples. Sequenced material: PBMCs. CDR3 nucleotide sequence: TGTGCCAGCAGCAACAGTGGTTCGGTAAACATTCAGTACTTC. Its protein is CASSNSGSVNIQYF.